This T cell receptor (beta chain) was profiled in a study of shared clonotypes between healthy human individuals. Study-wide context: A couple of women and three men aged 18 to 49 served as donors.

Study results and limitations: Sharing across several donors was seen in 4.5% to 5.5% of naive CD4 clonotypes.

On this clone: Its antigen is currently unknown.

Naive CD45RA+ and memory CD45RA-negative subsets were split from CD4+ cells. Repertoires were generated with immunoSEQ multiplex PCR, while TCRdb's copy carries only in-frame clones and drops some. The sample has some 1,400,000 clones, roughly 96% seen once; the top ten hold 1.2%. Germline CDR1 reads SGHRS; CDR2 reads YFSETQ. The CDR3 runs 14 residues. The V gene lost 4 bases and the J gene lost 9 bases, with 17 bases spanning the gap. The sequencing sample was made of naive CD4+ T cells sorted from blood. Described subset: CD45RA+ positively selected. The genes are TRBV5-1 and TRBJ2-1, with D unresolved. The sequence was collected from a man aged 30 to 45 in good health. Here the CDR3 reads CASSLTLPVSEQFF. For the CDR3, the DNA is TGCGCCAGCAGCCTGACCCTACCAGTGAGTGAGCAGTTCTTC.